Ten or more counts support the clone carrying this T cell receptor (beta chain). Its antigen is as yet unknown. This record comes from a study of T cells after yellow fever vaccination. Broader study findings: Reappearing after the booster were most of the clones from primary vaccination (roughly 95% CD4, about 88% CD8).

CDR3 length equals 15 residues. The V segment lost 3 bases and the J segment 4 bases; nucleotides outside the gene matches: 4. Germline CDR1 is SEHNR and CDR2 is FQNEAQ (reference sequence). TCRdb analysed the 5' RACE reads with MiXCR anew, one entry per CDR3 protein. The sample has more than 450,000 distinct CDR3 sequences; 20% to 25% are singletons. The clonotype originates from a young man who received the YFV17D yellow fever vaccine. The material was PBMCs, obtained about 21 days after the first yellow fever vaccination. The rearrangement uses TRBV7-9 and TRBJ2-1, with 9 bases identical to TRBD2. The CDR3 spells CASSFGGGAYNEQFF. CDR3 bases: TGTGCCAGCAGCTTCGGCGGGGGGGCTTACAATGAGCAGTTCTTC.